This TCR beta chain derives from a study of shared clonotypes between healthy human individuals. Sequenced by immunoSEQ multiplex PCR; TCRdb stores in-frame clones only, minus some. The sample carries a few million clones, more than 90% recorded once. The CDR3 totals 16 residues. The V end lost 2 bases, the J end lost 0 bases, and 12 bases lay between the germline ends. Germline CDR1 SGHTA, CDR2 FQGNSA. The V call is TRBV7-2, the J call TRBJ2-3, with D tentatively TRBD2 (6 bases). The specimen sequenced was naive CD4+ T cells sorted from blood. Described subset: CD45RA+ positively selected. This sequence originates from a man aged 18 to 29 in good health. The CDR3 reads CASSLIAGTSTDTQYF. The CDR3 DNA reads TGTGCCAGCAGCTTAATAGCAGGGACTAGCACAGATACGCAGTATTTT.